This TCR beta chain stems from a study of shared clonotypes between healthy human individuals. Across the whole study: The study used three CD4 naive, three CD4 memory, two CD8 naive and one CD8 memory plate per donor. Study-wide points: Naive subsets tended to show greater estimated richness than memory subsets. Depth was large, yet rarefaction showed that sorted-subset sequencing was incomplete.

CDR1 and CDR2 from the germline V gene are SGHKS and YYEKEE (reference sequence). V trimming: 4 bases; J trimming: 5 bases; junction bases outside the gene matches: 12. The CDR3 has 17 amino acids. On this clone itself: Its specificity is not known.

Measured with immunoSEQ multiplex PCR; TCRdb has only the in-frame clones, and not every one. The sample contains 600,000 to 700,000 clones, around 73% of which appear only once. Sequenced input: memory CD4+ T cells sorted from blood. Subset here: CD45RA-negative fraction. The TCR originated in a woman in her twenties or thirties in good health. The rearrangement joins TRBV5-5 to TRBJ2-2, with 9 bases matching TRBD1. The CDR3 bases are TGTGCCAGCAGCCGACTACCGGGACAGGGAAGAACCGGGGAGCTGTTTTTT. Protein product: CASSRLPGQGRTGELFF.